The 28 T cell receptor beta chains in this list originate from one sample, sequenced in a study of blood T cell repertoires in COVID-19. This table comes from immunoSEQ multiplex PCR, and its TCRdb copy is limited to in-frame clones, with some not included. This repertoire shows approximately 110,000 clones, roughly 70% found once; its top ten account for roughly 0.86%. Specimen: peripheral blood. These receptor sequences come from a human donor with acute or convalescent COVID-19. The donor label of this sample is uncertain.

The chain uses TRBV11-3 and TRBJ2-2; 11 bases agree with TRBD1. V was clipped by 5 bases and J by 2 bases; unmatched bases: 1. The germline V gene has CDR1 SGHNT and CDR2 YENEEA. The CDR3 totals 15 residues. The CDR3 bases are TGTGCCAGCAGCCGGACAGGGGGCAACACCGGGGAGCTGTTTTTT. This sequence encodes CASSRTGGNTGELFF.

In its sample, this clone was seen a few times. The chain employs TRBV19 and TRBJ1-1; D is unclear. The CDR3 spans 15 residues. Germline V lookup: CDR1 LNHDA, CDR2 SQIVND (reference sequence). V lost 4 bases, J lost 0 bases, and 12 bases lay in between. For the CDR3, the DNA is TGTGCCAGTAGTACCCCGAGGCACATGAACACTGAAGCTTTCTTT. Amino acid sequence: CASSTPRHMNTEAFF.

The chain has TRBV5-1 and TRBJ2-1; 10 bases agree with TRBD1. With V trimmed by 0 bases and J by 2 bases, 2 bases remained unmatched. Germline V gene lookup returns CDR1 SGHRS and CDR2 YFSETQ. The CDR3 extends over 16 amino acids. CDR3 nucleotides: TGCGCCAGCAGCTTGGGAGACAGGGGGCCCTACAATGAGCAGTTCTTC. It yields the protein CASSLGDRGPYNEQFF.

The chain recombines TRBV7-2 with TRBJ2-7; tentatively, D is TRBD2 (5 bases). Per germline, CDR1 SGHTA and CDR2 FQGNSA. V was trimmed by 5 bases and J by 1 base, leaving 15 bases between them. The CDR3 consists of 15 residues. CDR3 sequence: CASSGGSTGSYEQYF. The CDR3 bases are TGTGCCAGCAGCGGCGGGTCAACGGGGTCCTACGAGCAGTACTTC.

The rearrangement links TRBV10-1 to TRBJ2-7; 7 nucleotides align to TRBD2. CDR3 length equals 13 residues. Germline lookup yields CDR1 WNHNN and CDR2 SYGVQD (reference sequence). The J segment lost 2 bases and the V segment lost 7 bases, leaving 5 bases of the junction unmatched. The CDR3 here is CASKRAGAYEQYF. The DNA of the CDR3 is TGCGCCAGCAAAAGGGCGGGGGCCTACGAGCAGTACTTC.

CDR3 sequence reads: CASSPGTGAYNEQFF. The CDR3 DNA follows: TGTGCCAGCAGCCCCGGGACAGGGGCCTACAATGAGCAGTTCTTC. The chain couples TRBV11-2 to TRBJ2-1, with TRBD1 matching 10 bases. Per the germline V gene, CDR1 is SGHAT and CDR2 is FQNNGV. The V segment lost 5 bases and the J segment 2 bases; nucleotides outside the gene matches: 3. The CDR3 is 15 residues long.

This clone was counted between two and nine times. This sequence joins TRBV6-5 and TRBJ1-2; D possibly corresponds to TRBD1 (6 bases). V lost 4 bases to trimming and J lost 5 bases, with 8 bases between them. The CDR3 spans 12 residues. CDR1 MNHEY and CDR2 SVGAGI come from the germline V gene. The CDR3 is CASSSDRYGYTF. CDR3 bases: TGTGCCAGCAGTTCGGACAGATATGGCTACACCTTC.

The V and J genes are TRBV20-1 and TRBJ1-4; the D gene is possibly TRBD1 (6 bases). The V and J ends lost 3 bases and 1 base respectively, with 12 bases between them. Germline V lookup: CDR1 DFQATT, CDR2 SNEGSKA (reference sequence). The CDR3 has 15 amino acids. The CDR3 spells CSASSRGITNEKLFF. The CDR3 bases are TGCAGTGCTAGTAGCAGGGGAATAACTAATGAAAAACTGTTTTTT.

CDR3 nucleotides: TGTGCCAGCAGTGAAGGTAGACAAGGGGGTAACGGTGGCTACACCTTC. Its translation is CASSEGRQGGNGGYTF. The chain recombines TRBV25-1 with TRBJ1-2; D might be TRBD1 (6 bases). The CDR3 has 16 residues. Trimming cost V 2 bases and J 7 bases, with 20 bases left between them. Per germline, CDR1 MGHDK and CDR2 SYGVNS.

The chain has TRBV5-1 and TRBJ2-1; the D gene is possibly TRBD1 (6 bases). Trimming removed 0 bases from V and 8 bases from J, with 9 bases in between. The germline V gene has CDR1 SGHRS and CDR2 YFSETQ. The CDR3 consists of 13 residues. The CDR3 sequence: CASSLDRDHEQFF. Written as DNA, the CDR3 is TGCGCCAGCAGCTTGGACAGGGACCATGAGCAGTTCTTC. Full variable domain (outside the CDR3, taken from reference TRBV5-1 and TRBJ2-1): KAGVTQTPRYLIKTRGQQVTLSCSPISGHRSVSWYQQTPGQGLQFLFEYFSETQRNKGNFPGRFSGRQFSNSRSEMNVSTLELGDSALYLCASSLDRDHEQFFGPGTRLTVL.

This clone has more than one count but fewer than ten. Written as DNA, the CDR3 is TGTGCCAGCAGCCAAGATAGGACAGGAGGCACTGAAGCTTTCTTT. Translated, it gives CASSQDRTGGTEAFF. This sequence joins TRBV3-1 (or the pseudogene TRBV3-2) and TRBJ1-1; 7 positions agree with TRBD1. Germline values: CDR1 LGHDT, CDR2 YNNKEL (reference sequence). J gave up 4 bases and V 0 bases, and 5 bases lay outside the gene matches. CDR3 size: 15 residues.

The V call is TRBV18, the J call TRBJ1-2, with 8 bases matching TRBD1. This CDR3 has 16 amino acids. V was clipped by 0 bases and J by 7 bases; unmatched bases: 10. CDR1 and CDR2 from the germline V gene are KGHSH and LQKENI. This CDR3 is CASSPPSVQGARGYTF. The DNA of the CDR3 is TGTGCCAGCTCACCACCGAGTGTTCAGGGGGCGCGTGGCTACACCTTC.

The V and J genes are TRBV2 and TRBJ2-7; 9 nucleotides align to TRBD1. The CDR3 is 14 amino acids. Per germline, CDR1 SNHLY and CDR2 FYNNEI. V shed 6 bases and J 3 bases; nucleotides not matched to a gene: 6. CDR3 DNA: TGTGCCAGCAGACGGACAGGGGAATACTACGAGCAGTACTTC. Its translation is CASRRTGEYYEQYF.

The chain carries TRBV6-6 and TRBJ1-5; D might be TRBD1 (5 bases). In germline, CDR1 is MNHNY, CDR2 SVGAGI (reference sequence). This CDR3 has 15 amino acids. V lost 6 bases and J 1 base, leaving 13 bases between the germline ends. The CDR3 nucleotides are TGTGCCAGCAGCCCCTTGGGGCGGAGCAATCAGCCCCAGCATTTT. Its translation is CASSPLGRSNQPQHF.

This clone was seen repeatedly, ten times or more. This chain joins TRBV12-3 or TRBV12-4 and TRBJ2-5; a weak D match, TRBD2 (5 bases). The CDR3 contains 12 residues. V dropped 6 bases and J dropped 5 bases, with 10 bases sitting between them. Here the CDR3 DNA reads TGTGCCAGCAGCCCCTCGGGGGAGACCCAGTACTTC. Protein sequence: CASSPSGETQYF.

This chain uses TRBV30 with TRBJ1-2; 9 bases are a match to TRBD1. The germline V gene has CDR1 GTSNPN and CDR2 SVGIG (reference sequence). The V gene end was trimmed by 3 bases and the J gene end by 8 bases; junction bases not matched to a gene: 10. This CDR3 has 14 residues. CDR3 coding DNA: TGTGCCTGGAGAGAAACAGGGGGCGCGGGGGGCTACACCTTC. This encodes CAWRETGGAGGYTF.

V usage is TRBV11-2 and J usage is TRBJ1-4; tentatively, D is TRBD1 (5 bases). V lost 0 bases and J lost 14, with 16 bases in between. The CDR3 totals 14 residues. The germline gives CDR1 SGHAT, CDR2 FQNNGV. The CDR3 reads CASSLEGRGDGLFF. For the CDR3, the DNA is TGTGCCAGCAGCTTAGAGGGTCGGGGGGACGGGCTGTTTTTT.

There are a few counts of this clone. This chain links TRBV5-1 with TRBJ2-1; 13 bases agree with TRBD2. Germline V gene sequence: CDR1 SGHRS, CDR2 YFSETQ. The CDR3 loop spans 16 amino acids. Trimming cost V 0 bases and J 5 bases; bases outside gene matches: 2. CDR3 in amino acids: CASSLGGLAGNNEQFF. In nucleotides, the CDR3 is TGCGCCAGCAGCTTGGGGGGACTAGCGGGGAACAATGAGCAGTTCTTC.

V is TRBV5-6 and J is TRBJ1-4; 10 positions agree with TRBD1. With 1 base clipped from V and 5 bases from J, the junction kept 2 bases outside the gene matches. Germline V lookup: CDR1 SGHDT, CDR2 YYEEEE. CDR3 size: 15 residues. The CDR3 DNA is TGTGCCAGCAGCTTGCTGGGACAGGGGAATGAAAAACTGTTTTTT. It is translated as CASSLLGQGNEKLFF.

This clone has more than one count but fewer than ten. The V call is TRBV3-1 (or the pseudogene TRBV3-2), the J call TRBJ2-1, with 8 bases matching TRBD1. Germline V gene lookup returns CDR1 LGHDT and CDR2 YNNKEL (reference sequence). This CDR3 has 14 amino acids. Losses at the gene ends were 5 bases for V and 8 bases for J; bases not matched to a gene: 8. The CDR3 loop reads CASSLGQGLHEQFF. The CDR3 nucleotides read TGTGCCAGCAGCTTAGGACAGGGCCTCCATGAGCAGTTCTTC.

J is TRBJ2-3 and V is TRBV7-2; 8 bases agree with TRBD2. This CDR3 spans 15 amino acids. The V segment lost 4 bases and the J segment 4 bases; nucleotides outside the gene matches: 7. In germline, CDR1 is SGHTA, CDR2 FQGNSA. CDR3 sequence (DNA): TGTGCCAGCAGCTCTAGCGGGTCTGGGCCAGATACGCAGTATTTT. Amino acid sequence: CASSSSGSGPDTQYF.

The rearrangement uses TRBV19 and TRBJ2-7, with TRBD1 matching 9 bases. Germline V lookup: CDR1 LNHDA, CDR2 SQIVND (reference sequence). Trimming took 5 bases from V and 4 from J; bases not matched to a gene: 3. The CDR3 runs to 13 residues. CDR3 DNA: TGTGCCAGTAGTCCGGACAGGGGTTACGAGCAGTACTTC. As protein: CASSPDRGYEQYF.

The V and J genes are TRBV10-3 and TRBJ1-4; D possibly corresponds to TRBD1 (6 bases). Germline V gene sequence: CDR1 ENHRY, CDR2 SYGVKD. CDR3 length: 11 amino acids. Deletions cut 10 bases from V and 8 bases from J, with 11 bases between. The CDR3, as DNA: TGTGCCACCGGGACATCCGAAAAACTGTTTTTT. This translates into CATGTSEKLFF.

This chain links TRBV5-1 with TRBJ2-1; a possible D gene is TRBD2 (5 bases). Germline assignment: CDR1 SGHRS and CDR2 YFSETQ. Between the trimmed V and J ends, which lost 0 bases and 8 bases, there was a span of 15 bases. This CDR3 region has 15 residues. Written as DNA, the CDR3 is TGCGCCAGCAGCTTGGGGGAGTCCGAGAACGATGAGCAGTTCTTC. Protein product: CASSLGESENDEQFF. Supplemented by reference TRBV5-1 and TRBJ2-1, the full variable domain reads KAGVTQTPRYLIKTRGQQVTLSCSPISGHRSVSWYQQTPGQGLQFLFEYFSETQRNKGNFPGRFSGRQFSNSRSEMNVSTLELGDSALYLCASSLGESENDEQFFGPGTRLTVL.

Only a few counts were recorded for this clone. The chain recombines TRBV24-1 with TRBJ2-3, with unresolved D. This CDR3 is built from 13 residues. Germline-derived CDR1 and CDR2 are KGHDR and SFDVKD. V lost 9 bases and J 1 base, leaving 10 bases between the germline ends. CDR3 loop: CATSFAGTDTQYF. The CDR3 DNA sequence: TGTGCCACCTCTTTCGCAGGCACAGATACGCAGTATTTT.

This clone was observed many times. The rearrangement uses TRBV7-7 and TRBJ2-1, with 8 positions matching TRBD1. Germline CDR1 reads SSHAT; CDR2 reads FNYEAQ (reference sequence). This CDR3 contains 13 residues. Germline trimming cut 5 bases from V and 7 bases from J; bases unmatched to any gene: 4. CDR3 loop: CASSADRENEQFF. DNA of the CDR3: TGTGCCAGCAGCGCGGACAGGGAGAATGAGCAGTTCTTC.

The V gene is TRBV6-5, the J gene TRBJ2-6; TRBD1 is a possible D gene (6 bases). V was clipped by 5 bases and J by 4 bases, with 12 bases between them. CDR3 length equals 15 residues. The germline CDR1 and CDR2 sequences are MNHEY and SVGAGI. The CDR3: CASSPTGRGANVLTF. The CDR3 bases are TGTGCCAGCAGTCCCACAGGGCGCGGGGCCAACGTCCTGACTTTC.

The V gene is TRBV4-1, the J gene TRBJ2-5; a weak D match, TRBD1 (5 bases). Germline assignment: CDR1 MGHRA and CDR2 YSYEKL. Trimming took 0 bases from V and 7 from J, leaving 15 bases between them. This CDR3 has 15 amino acids. The CDR3 nucleotides read TGCGCCAGCAGCCAAGAGCCGGTCAGGGCCGGGACCCAGTACTTC. The encoded protein is CASSQEPVRAGTQYF.